This T cell receptor (beta chain) was profiled in a study of T cells after yellow fever vaccination (dated by TCRdb to between 2019 and 2020). Broadly, across the study: Libraries from fractions with low cell numbers were prepared with the SMART-Seq v4 Ultra Low Input RNA kit. To track T-cell clones before and after primary and booster YFV17D yellow fever vaccination, bulk TCR alpha and beta repertoires were sequenced longitudinally. Two healthy male donors, one aged 18 to 29 and one aged 30 to 40 years, made up the cohort. Bulk PBMC replicates and cell subsets were isolated from blood drawn at multiple timepoints before and after both primary and secondary immunization.

TCR cDNA was synthesized by 5'RACE template switching, through which a universal primer site and unique molecular identifiers were introduced. cDNA synthesis was primed from both the TCR alpha and TCR beta constant segments. Library amplification involved two PCR steps, and the second step added sample barcodes and sequencing adapters. Sequencing of libraries was done on Illumina HiSeq 2500 (2x100 bp) or NovaSeq (2x150 bp). The source study handled its data this way. Reads were demultiplexed and collapsed into UMI consensus sequences with MIGEC, and V(D)J alignment was performed with MiXCR. Using edgeR on replicate PBMC samples, clonotypes were called vaccine-responding if FDR was below 0.01 and the log2 fold change was above 5 up to day 15. CD4 or CD8 identity was assigned to each bulk clonotype according to whether the clonotype was present at higher abundance in the sequenced CD4 repertoire or the sequenced CD8 repertoire. Through fastp at Q25 and MiXCR, TCRdb rebuilt clones from the public reads, retaining in-frame beta chains. For every CDR3 protein sequence, its rows merge into one entry that carries the most common genes and DNA. TCRdb's processing, not the study's, gives the V and J calls here. In this sample the table shows 300,000 or so distinct CDR3 sequences, about 6.6% of which occur a single time. The ten largest clones take up 15% to 20% of the sample.

As concerns this clonotype: No antigen is known for it. Per-base quality was not reported, and no clone a single base away is much larger than it.

General conclusions and limits of the study: Compared with the primary T-cell response, the secondary T-cell response was faster but weaker, reaching its peak on day 5 rather than on day 15. Because abundant contaminating clonotypes from the bulk population could be contained in FACS-sorted repertoires, computational filtering was required. Most clones expanded after primary vaccination (96% of CD4 and 88% of CD8) were re-detected after the booster, suggesting that broad memory maintenance occurred. A small share of clonotypes occurred in both CD4 and CD8 compartments, likely arising from convergent recombination. Only a couple of donors were included in the study, so the extent to which the findings can be generalized is limited.

According to the study, the label for this sample's treatment or condition signals: live attenuated yellow fever vaccine strain. Two biological replicates of bulk PBMCs were collected at each blood-draw timepoint. A standard Ficoll-Paque protocol was used to isolate PBMCs from peripheral blood. RNA was extracted with TriZol from bulk PBMCs, CD4 and CD8 fractions, and dextramer-positive and dextramer-negative fractions. This clonotype was obtained from a man between 18 and 35 years old who received the YFV17D yellow fever vaccine. The input for sequencing was PBMCs, taken roughly 46 days after the first yellow fever vaccination.

The nucleotide sequence is given as TGCGCCAGCAGCTTGGATTTCACCTACGAGCAGTACGTC. It specifies CASSLDFTYEQYV. The rearranged chain carries TRBV5-1 and TRBJ2-7, with the D gene too uncertain to name. According to the germline V gene, CDR1 reads SGHRS and CDR2 reads YFSETQ. Trimming at the junction amounts to 0 bases on V and 2 bases on J, and the germline ends lie 6 bases apart. The CDR3 goes from the cysteine to the valine over 13 residues. Only the CDR3 region is kept as DNA, spanning 39 bases read in frame from base 1.